This T cell receptor (beta chain) comes out of a study of blood T cell repertoires in COVID-19. The CDR3 has 15 residues. V shed 7 bases and J shed 3 bases, with 16 bases lying between them. Germline loops: CDR1 MNHEY, CDR2 SVGAGI. Sequencing used immunoSEQ multiplex PCR; TCRdb keeps in-frame clones, though not all of them. The sample shows more than 85,000 clones, more than 70% of them seen only once. The TCR was taken from a man between 65 and 85 years old with acute or convalescent COVID-19. The chain combines TRBV6-5 with TRBJ2-1; the D gene is possibly TRBD2 (6 bases). The sample consisted of peripheral blood. The CDR3 nucleotides are TGTGCCAGCACCGCGGGATGGGCGGGCTACAATGAGCAGTTCTTC. Translated: CASTAGWAGYNEQFF.